This T cell receptor (beta chain) was observed in a study of CD8 T cells in Susac syndrome. Random hexamers were used to reverse transcribe the RNA input (roughly 0.5 to 1 ug). A single record per CDR3 protein comes from TCRdb applying MiXCR to the immunoSEQ multiplex PCR reads. The sample has under 150,000 distinct CDR3 sequences, approximately 96% seen once. Germline V CDR1 and CDR2: MGHDK, SYGVNS. The CDR3 spans 13 residues. V lost 5 bases, J lost 2 bases, and 9 bases lay in between. The chain uses TRBV25-1 and TRBJ1-2, with D possibly matching TRBD1 (5 bases). The material sequenced was CD4+ T cells from PBMCs. This TCR was sampled from a human donor with Susac syndrome. The CDR3 region is CASSTTVNYGYTF. The CDR3 nucleotides read TGTGCCAGCAGTACGACAGTGAACTATGGCTACACCTTC.